Listed below are T cell receptor beta chains from one sample, sequenced in a study of blood T cell repertoires in COVID-19. TCRdb keeps only in-frame clones here, not all; method: immunoSEQ multiplex PCR. The table includes about 140,000 clones, around nine tenths detected once. The sequencing sample was made of peripheral blood. Receptors were obtained from a woman aged 40 to 50 with acute or convalescent COVID-19. Both conserved end residues are part of each CDR3. The D gene is left open where the match is weak. The size of a clone is reported for some rows only, either as once, few or many, or as a class for expanded clones.

v_call,clone_size,j_call,d_call,cdr3_aa,cdr3_nt
TRBV7-8,-,TRBJ1-5,-,CASSFSGDQPQHF,TGTGCCAGCAGCTTCTCGGGTGATCAGCCCCAGCATTTT
TRBV19,once,TRBJ1-1,TRBD1,CASTQDRWNTEAFF,TGTGCCAGTACTCAGGACAGGTGGAACACTGAAGCTTTCTTT
TRBV6-4,-,TRBJ1-1,-,CASSSQGNTEAFF,TGTGCCAGCAGCTCACAGGGGAACACTGAAGCTTTCTTT
TRBV9,-,TRBJ2-2,TRBD1,CASSAEGAITGELFF,TGTGCCAGCAGCGCTGAGGGGGCTATCACCGGGGAGCTGTTTTTT
TRBV5-8,-,TRBJ2-3,-,CASSLNAYTQYF,TGTGCCAGCAGCTTAAATGCGTATACGCAGTATTTT
TRBV10-3,-,TRBJ1-2,TRBD1,CAITPGTGNYGYTF,TGTGCCATCACCCCCGGGACAGGGAACTATGGCTACACCTTC
TRBV5-1,-,TRBJ2-3,TRBD1,CASSWGTGVPDTQYF,TGCGCCAGCAGCTGGGGGACAGGGGTGCCAGATACGCAGTATTTT
TRBV5-1,-,TRBJ2-3,TRBD1,CASSLAPGQGLSTDTQYF,TGCGCCAGCAGCTTGGCCCCGGGACAGGGGCTTAGCACAGATACGCAGTATTTT
TRBV21-1,-,TRBJ2-5,-,CASSKGPLRGNLETQYF,TGTGCCAGCAGCAAGGGCCCACTTCGGGGGAACTTGGAGACCCAGTACTTC
TRBV28,-,TRBJ1-5,TRBD1,CASSLSFGTGNNQPQHF,TGTGCCAGCAGTTTAAGTTTTGGGACAGGGAACAATCAGCCCCAGCATTTT
TRBV30,-,TRBJ1-4,TRBD1,CAVAGQGNEKLFF,TGTGCCGTGGCGGGACAGGGGAATGAAAAACTGTTTTTT
TRBV6-2/TRBV6-3,once,TRBJ1-2,-,CASSYEVYGYTF,TGTGCCAGCAGTTACGAGGTATATGGCTACACCTTC
TRBV5-6,-,TRBJ2-1,TRBD1,CASSLYGTGYNEQFF,TGTGCCAGCAGCTTGTATGGGACAGGGTACAATGAGCAGTTCTTC
TRBV5-4,-,TRBJ1-6,-,CASSLDRDSSPLHF,TGTGCCAGCAGCTTGGACAGGGATTCATCACCCCTCCACTTT
TRBV12-3/TRBV12-4,-,TRBJ1-1,TRBD1,CASSRTGNTEAFF,TGTGCCAGCAGTCGGACAGGGAACACTGAAGCTTTCTTT
TRBV18,-,TRBJ2-3,-,CASSPFGVTQYF,TGTGCCAGCTCACCCTTCGGTGTTACGCAGTATTTT
TRBV7-2,-,TRBJ1-5,-,CASSLGSWTPQPQHF,TGTGCCAGCAGCTTAGGTAGCTGGACACCTCAGCCCCAGCATTTT
TRBV3-1/TRBV3-2,-,TRBJ2-2,TRBD2,CASSRQAGGKAGELFF,TGTGCCAGCAGCCGCCAAGCGGGAGGGAAGGCCGGGGAGCTGTTTTTT
TRBV6-5,-,TRBJ1-1,TRBD1,CASTGQGEENTEAFF,TGTGCCAGCACCGGGCAGGGGGAGGAGAACACTGAAGCTTTCTTT
TRBV28,once,TRBJ1-4,TRBD1,CASSLVQGGEKLFF,TGTGCCAGCAGTTTAGTACAGGGGGGAGAAAAACTGTTTTTT
TRBV7-3,-,TRBJ1-6,-,CASSPRVNSPLHF,TGTGCCAGCAGCCCACGAGTTAATTCACCCCTCCACTTT
TRBV9,-,TRBJ1-1,TRBD1,CASSGWSDRTGTEAFF,TGTGCCAGCAGCGGGTGGTCGGACAGGACGGGGACTGAAGCTTTCTTT
TRBV29-1,-,TRBJ2-2,TRBD2,CSTGTSGGNTGELFF,TGCAGCACCGGGACTAGCGGGGGAAACACCGGGGAGCTGTTTTTT
TRBV5-1,-,TRBJ2-5,TRBD2,CASSLGLTSGYQETQYF,TGCGCCAGCAGCTTGGGGCTGACTAGCGGGTACCAAGAGACCCAGTACTTC
TRBV18,-,TRBJ1-1,-,CASSPVQVGGSLRTEAFF,TGTGCCAGCTCACCGGTACAGGTCGGTGGATCTTTAAGGACTGAAGCTTTCTTT
TRBV5-6,-,TRBJ1-4,TRBD1,CASSLGGQAYEKLFF,TGTGCCAGCAGCTTGGGGGGACAGGCTTATGAAAAACTGTTTTTT
TRBV18,once,TRBJ2-2,TRBD1,CASSPGQDMAGELFF,TGTGCCAGCTCACCGGGACAGGACATGGCCGGGGAGCTGTTTTTT
TRBV7-2,once,TRBJ2-3,-,CASSLGGLTDTQYF,TGTGCCAGCAGCTTGGGGGGACTTACAGATACGCAGTATTTT